This is a list of T cell receptor beta chains from one sample in a study of shared clonotypes between healthy human individuals. Sequencing used immunoSEQ multiplex PCR; TCRdb keeps in-frame clones, though not all of them. The sample lists about 1.5 million clones; nearly 99% were seen once. Sequencing used naive CD4+ T cells sorted from blood. The receptor set was obtained from a man aged 25 to 40 in good health. Both conserved end residues are part of each CDR3. D genes are given only for firm matches. Not all rows give a size; the values are once, few, many and, for expanded clones, a class.

cdr3_nt cdr3_aa clone_size d_call j_call v_call
TGCGCCAGCAGCCCTCTTTTTGGGGGACAATCCGAGCAGTACTTC CASSPLFGGQSEQYF . . TRBJ2-7 TRBV5-1
TGTGCCAGCACTGAGGGAATCGAGCAGTACTTC CASTEGIEQYF . . TRBJ2-7 TRBV6-1
TGCAGCGTTGGTGACGGTCAGCCCCAGCATTTT CSVGDGQPQHF . . TRBJ1-5 TRBV29-1
TGCGCCAGCGACGGAAGGGCTCGGGCTTCCTACGAGCAGTACTTC CASDGRARASYEQYF . . TRBJ2-7 TRBV10-1
TGTGCCAGCAGCCTAGGGGCCAGCTCCTACGAGCAGTACTTC CASSLGASSYEQYF . . TRBJ2-7 TRBV9
TGTGCCTGGAGTGTACGGAACTATGGCTACACCTTC CAWSVRNYGYTF . . TRBJ1-2 TRBV30
TGTGCCAGCAGCCGTAGGCTTACAGGGAGCGGTGGAAGAGAGACCCAGTACTTC CASSRRLTGSGGRETQYF . . TRBJ2-5 TRBV28
TGTGCCACGCGACAGGGCCGCGATGGAGAGACCCAGTACTTC CATRQGRDGETQYF . TRBD1 TRBJ2-5 TRBV10-3
TGTGCCAGCTCACAAACACAGGGTGGTTCGGGAAACACCATATATTTT CASSQTQGGSGNTIYF . . TRBJ1-3 TRBV18
TGTGCCAGCAGCTCTGGACCGGGACGAGGGGATCAAGAGACCCAGTACTTC CASSSGPGRGDQETQYF . . TRBJ2-5 TRBV7-9
TGTGCCAGCGCCGGCAGGGGGAGACCCACAGATACGCAGTATTTT CASAGRGRPTDTQYF . TRBD1 TRBJ2-3 TRBV5-3
TGTGCCAGCAGTGACCCTAGGGGACAGTCCTACGAGCAGTACTTC CASSDPRGQSYEQYF . TRBD1 TRBJ2-7 TRBV28
TGTGCCAGCAGCTTGAACTTCGGGACTAGAGGGCAAGAGACCCAGTACTTC CASSLNFGTRGQETQYF . TRBD2 TRBJ2-5 TRBV7-2
TGTGCCAGCAGCTTGGTCCAGGGGCCCTACGAGCAGTACTTC CASSLVQGPYEQYF . . TRBJ2-7 TRBV5-4
TGCGCCAGCAGCTTTGCCAGAGACACCGGGGAGCTGTTTTTT CASSFARDTGELFF . . TRBJ2-2 TRBV5-1
TGTGCCAGTAGCACAACCGGGACCGCCAAGCAGCCCCAGCATTTT CASSTTGTAKQPQHF . . TRBJ1-5 TRBV19
TGCGCCAGCAGCCAAGATTACAGTAGCCGCTACGAGCAGTACTTC CASSQDYSSRYEQYF once . TRBJ2-7 TRBV4-3
TGTGCCAGCAGTTTAGTTCGCGGGAGAGGGAATGAGCAGTTCTTC CASSLVRGRGNEQFF . TRBD2 TRBJ2-1 TRBV28
TGTGCCAGCAGGATTGACAAGGAAGTCACTGAAGCTTTCTTT CASRIDKEVTEAFF . . TRBJ1-1 TRBV6-4
TGTGCCAGCAGTTCCTCCGGACTAGTCTCCTACGAGCAGTACTTC CASSSSGLVSYEQYF . TRBD2 TRBJ2-7 TRBV28
TGTGCCAGCACTCGGTACAGGGGAGGAAATGAGCAGTTCTTC CASTRYRGGNEQFF . . TRBJ2-1 TRBV28
TGTGCCAGCAGCTTGGCCGCTAGCGGGAGGAGAAACACCGGGGAGCTGTTTTTT CASSLAASGRRNTGELFF . TRBD2 TRBJ2-2 TRBV5-6
TGCGCCAGCAGCTTTAGGGGACAGGGGGTAGGAGAGACCCAGTACTTC CASSFRGQGVGETQYF . TRBD1 TRBJ2-5 TRBV5-1
TGCGCCAGCAGCTTCCCAGGCCCCAATGAGCAGTTCTTC CASSFPGPNEQFF . . TRBJ2-1 TRBV5-1
TGTGCCAGCAGTCCCCTAGCGACCTCCACAGATACGCAGTATTTT CASSPLATSTDTQYF . . TRBJ2-3 TRBV6-1
TGCGCCAGTGCGGGGACAGGGAGCGCAGGTGGCTACACCTTC CASAGTGSAGGYTF . TRBD1 TRBJ1-2 TRBV10-2
TGCAGCGTTGTCGGTGGAGCAAAAGAGACCCAGTACTTC CSVVGGAKETQYF . . TRBJ2-5 TRBV29-1
TGCAGCGTTGATCTATCAGCAGTACAAGAGACCCAGTACTTC CSVDLSAVQETQYF . . TRBJ2-5 TRBV29-1
TGTGCCAGCACTCCAGAGACAGGGAAGGTTTTGACTGAAGCTTTCTTT CASTPETGKVLTEAFF . TRBD1 TRBJ1-1 TRBV2
TGTGCCAGCAGTTTATTGGCGGGGCACAATCAGCCCCAGCATTTT CASSLLAGHNQPQHF . . TRBJ1-5 TRBV27
TGTGCCTGGAGTCCCCCCATAGCGGGAGGGGATAGTGAGCAGTTCTTC CAWSPPIAGGDSEQFF . TRBD2 TRBJ2-1 TRBV30
TGTGCCAGCAGCCCAAGGACAGGCAACCAAGAGACCCAGTACTTC CASSPRTGNQETQYF . TRBD1 TRBJ2-5 TRBV7-8
TGCGCCAGCAGTGAGTCAGCGGGTTTGGATGAGCAGTTCTTC CASSESAGLDEQFF . . TRBJ2-1 TRBV10-1
TGTGCCAGCAGACATTATTTGGCGGACCAAGAGACCCAGTACTTC CASRHYLADQETQYF . . TRBJ2-5 TRBV11-2
TGTGCCAGCAGGACTAGCGTACATACGCAGTATTTT CASRTSVHTQYF . TRBD2 TRBJ2-3 TRBV6-6
TGTGCCAGCAGTTTTATTGCTAGCGGGACCAATGAGCAGTTCTTC CASSFIASGTNEQFF . TRBD2 TRBJ2-1 TRBV27
TGTGCCAGCAGCTTAGCAGGAGGAGGGCCCGGGGAGCTGTTTTTT CASSLAGGGPGELFF . . TRBJ2-2 TRBV7-8
TGTGCCAGTAGGCGGTCTAGGGGCACTGAAAGGGCACTGAAAGAAGCTTTCTTT CASRRSRGTERALKEAFF . . TRBJ1-1 TRBV7-9
TGTGCCAGCAGCATAAAAGACGGAGTTGGAGTGTCCCAGCATTTT CASSIKDGVGVSQHF . . TRBJ1-5 TRBV7-8
TGTGCCAGTAGTAGGCAGGGTATGAGCAATCAGCCCCAGCATTTT CASSRQGMSNQPQHF . . TRBJ1-5 TRBV19
TGTGCCAGCAGCTTAGGGGTTTTATGGCGGAACAATCAGCCCCAGCATTTT CASSLGVLWRNNQPQHF . . TRBJ1-5 TRBV7-2
TGTGCCAGCAGTTTATCGGACGCGCTCTACACCTTC CASSLSDALYTF . . TRBJ1-2 TRBV28
TGTGCCACCAGCAGAGGGCGAGAAAAACTGTTTTTT CATSRGREKLFF . . TRBJ1-4 TRBV15
TGTGCCAGCTCAGAAGGGGTTGAAAAACTGTTTTTT CASSEGVEKLFF . . TRBJ1-4 TRBV18
TGCGCCAGCAGCCCTGGCCTAGCGGGAGACTACAATGAGCAGTTCTTC CASSPGLAGDYNEQFF . TRBD2 TRBJ2-1 TRBV5-1
TGTGCCAGCAGCTCCGGTAAAGCGGGACCGAGCTCCTACAATGAGCAGTTCTTC CASSSGKAGPSSYNEQFF . TRBD2 TRBJ2-1 TRBV7-9
TGTGCCAGCAGTCGAGTGGATAACTATGGCTACACCTTC CASSRVDNYGYTF once . TRBJ1-2 TRBV6-1
TGTGCCAGCAGCTCCGGGACTTCCCAAGAGACCCAGTACTTC CASSSGTSQETQYF . . TRBJ2-5 TRBV5-8